A single sample is the source of the 2 T cell receptor beta chains below, sequenced in a study of beta chain features in type 1 diabetes. Sequencing targeted expressed TCRB transcripts, as all isolated RNA had been reverse transcribed. Using immunoSEQ multiplex PCR, the repertoire was profiled, and TCRdb retains in-frame clones only, with some absent. Of 200,000 to 300,000 clones listed, under 13% are singletons. Whole-study findings and limits: Type 1 diabetes patients had TCRB CDR3s that were shorter (moderately but significantly so) in all four CD4+ subsets.

The antigens these receptors bind are not known. Specimen: naive CD4+ T cells from blood. These receptors were collected from a man between 25 and 39 years old with type 1 diabetes.

This clone was detected only a few times. The chain couples TRBV19 to TRBJ2-7; the D gene is possibly TRBD1 (5 bases). Per germline, CDR1 LNHDA and CDR2 SQIVND (reference sequence). The germline V and J ends were trimmed by 3 bases and 8 bases, with 14 bases remaining between them. The CDR3 totals 13 residues. The CDR3 protein is CASSMDAGYKQYF. In DNA, the CDR3 is TGTGCCAGTAGTATGGACGCAGGGTACAAGCAGTACTTC. The full variable domain, with the rest looked up from reference TRBV19 and TRBJ2-7, is DGGITQSPKYLFRKEGQNVTLSCEQNLNHDAMYWYRQDPGQGLRLIYYSQIVNDFQKGDIAEGYSVSREKKESFPLTVTSAQKNPTAFYLCASSMDAGYKQYFGPGTRLTVT.

V usage is TRBV19 and J usage is TRBJ2-5, with 11 nucleotides matching TRBD2. Germline CDR1 LNHDA, CDR2 SQIVND (reference sequence). The CDR3 sequence is 16 residues long. V was clipped by 5 bases and J by 0 bases; unmatched bases: 5. The CDR3 protein is CASSPSGLADQETQYF. The CDR3 nucleotides are TGTGCCAGTAGTCCTTCGGGACTAGCGGACCAAGAGACCCAGTACTTC. Full variable domain (remainder filled in from reference TRBV19 and TRBJ2-5): DGGITQSPKYLFRKEGQNVTLSCEQNLNHDAMYWYRQDPGQGLRLIYYSQIVNDFQKGDIAEGYSVSREKKESFPLTVTSAQKNPTAFYLCASSPSGLADQETQYFGPGTRLLVL.